This is a list of T cell receptor beta chains from one sample in a study of Ad26.COV2.S vaccination and SARS-CoV-2 variants. Sequenced by immunoSEQ multiplex PCR; TCRdb stores in-frame clones only, minus some. Seen here are over 400,000 clones, 89% observed once, and the top ten hold approximately 2.5%. The sample consisted of peripheral blood, taken in a trial of Ad26.COV2.S vaccine versus placebo. The receptors shown here come from a person aged 18 to 59 who received the Ad26.COV2.S COVID-19 vaccine or a placebo. The CDR3 runs from the conserved cysteine through the conserved F or W. Fields, in order: CDR3 length, J gene, clone size, D gene, V gene, CDR3 DNA, CDR3 protein. D genes are given only for firm matches. Size values are once, few and many counts, or a class for expanded clones, and some rows have none.

CDR3 length: 14; J gene: TRBJ1-1; clone size: .; D gene: TRBD1; V gene: TRBV19; CDR3 DNA: TGTGCCAGTAGGGGACAGGGTGAAAACACTGAAGCTTTCTTT; CDR3 protein: CASRGQGENTEAFF
CDR3 length: 15; J gene: TRBJ2-2; clone size: .; D gene: .; V gene: TRBV7-9; CDR3 DNA: TGTGCCAGCAGCTTAAACTCGCCGAACACCGGGGAGCTGTTTTTT; CDR3 protein: CASSLNSPNTGELFF
CDR3 length: 14; J gene: TRBJ2-3; clone size: .; D gene: TRBD2; V gene: TRBV4-1; CDR3 DNA: TGCGCCAGCACGGCGGGGGATAGCACAGATACGCAGTATTTT; CDR3 protein: CASTAGDSTDTQYF
CDR3 length: 15; J gene: TRBJ1-1; clone size: .; D gene: .; V gene: TRBV5-8; CDR3 DNA: TGTGCCAGCAGCTTTAGAGGACAGAAATACTCTGAAGCTTTCTTT; CDR3 protein: CASSFRGQKYSEAFF
CDR3 length: 12; J gene: TRBJ1-2; clone size: .; D gene: .; V gene: TRBV2; CDR3 DNA: TGTGCCAGCAGTTTAGGGCCCTATGGCTACACCTTC; CDR3 protein: CASSLGPYGYTF
CDR3 length: 12; J gene: TRBJ1-5; clone size: .; D gene: .; V gene: TRBV2; CDR3 DNA: TGTGCCAGCAGTGTCTACAATCAGCCCCAGCATTTT; CDR3 protein: CASSVYNQPQHF
CDR3 length: 12; J gene: TRBJ1-2; clone size: .; D gene: .; V gene: TRBV12-3/TRBV12-4; CDR3 DNA: TGTGCCAGCAGTTTTGATTGGCCCGGCTACACCTTC; CDR3 protein: CASSFDWPGYTF
CDR3 length: 14; J gene: TRBJ2-2; clone size: .; D gene: .; V gene: TRBV7-6; CDR3 DNA: TGTGCCAGCAGCCCCGTCGCAGGGACCGGGGAGCTGTTTTTT; CDR3 protein: CASSPVAGTGELFF
CDR3 length: 17; J gene: TRBJ2-3; clone size: .; D gene: TRBD2; V gene: TRBV15; CDR3 DNA: TGTGCCACCAGCAGGGGACGGAGCGGGGGGAACACAGATACGCAGTATTTT; CDR3 protein: CATSRGRSGGNTDTQYF
CDR3 length: 12; J gene: TRBJ2-7; clone size: once; D gene: .; V gene: TRBV9; CDR3 DNA: TGTGCCAGCAGCCCACAGGGATCCGAGCAGTACTTC; CDR3 protein: CASSPQGSEQYF
CDR3 length: 16; J gene: TRBJ2-3; clone size: few; D gene: TRBD2; V gene: TRBV7-8; CDR3 DNA: TGTGCCAGCAGATCGTGGAGCGGGAGCGTCCCAGATACGCAGTATTTT; CDR3 protein: CASRSWSGSVPDTQYF
CDR3 length: 15; J gene: TRBJ1-1; clone size: .; D gene: TRBD1; V gene: TRBV7-2; CDR3 DNA: TGTGCCAGCAGCTTAACCGGGACAGGGGGCACTGAAGCTTTCTTT; CDR3 protein: CASSLTGTGGTEAFF
CDR3 length: 15; J gene: TRBJ1-1; clone size: .; D gene: .; V gene: TRBV7-8; CDR3 DNA: TGTGCCAGCAGCTTATATCTGCCGGGGAACACTGAAGCTTTCTTT; CDR3 protein: CASSLYLPGNTEAFF
CDR3 length: 13; J gene: TRBJ1-4; clone size: once; D gene: .; V gene: TRBV28; CDR3 DNA: TGTGCCAGCTCCATATTGGGGCATGAAAAACTGTTTTTT; CDR3 protein: CASSILGHEKLFF
CDR3 length: 16; J gene: TRBJ1-2; clone size: .; D gene: .; V gene: TRBV6-5; CDR3 DNA: TGTGCCAGCAGTTACTCGGGGACAACCCTTGTCTATGGCTACACCTTC; CDR3 protein: CASSYSGTTLVYGYTF
CDR3 length: 15; J gene: TRBJ1-3; clone size: .; D gene: .; V gene: TRBV9; CDR3 DNA: TGTGCCAGCAGCCCTATAGGGGGCTCTGGAAACACCATATATTTT; CDR3 protein: CASSPIGGSGNTIYF
CDR3 length: 14; J gene: TRBJ2-3; clone size: .; D gene: .; V gene: TRBV4-3; CDR3 DNA: TGCGCCAGCAGCCATCGAGCGGAACCGGATACGCAGTATTTT; CDR3 protein: CASSHRAEPDTQYF
CDR3 length: 17; J gene: TRBJ2-1; clone size: .; D gene: TRBD2; V gene: TRBV5-1; CDR3 DNA: TGCGCCAGCAGCTTGGAGGAGCGGGAGGTCTACTACAATGAGCAGTTCTTC; CDR3 protein: CASSLEEREVYYNEQFF
CDR3 length: 18; J gene: TRBJ2-5; clone size: .; D gene: TRBD1; V gene: TRBV7-9; CDR3 DNA: TGTGCCAGCAGCTCCCGCCAACAGGGGGACGGGACGGGGGAGACCCAGTACTTC; CDR3 protein: CASSSRQQGDGTGETQYF
CDR3 length: 12; J gene: TRBJ1-1; clone size: .; D gene: .; V gene: TRBV28; CDR3 DNA: TGTGCCAGTTCTACGCTCCCCACTGAAGCTTTCTTT; CDR3 protein: CASSTLPTEAFF
CDR3 length: 16; J gene: TRBJ1-3; clone size: .; D gene: TRBD1; V gene: TRBV7-8; CDR3 DNA: TGTGCCAGCAGGCTGACAGGGAAAATCTCTGGAAACACCATATATTTT; CDR3 protein: CASRLTGKISGNTIYF
CDR3 length: 14; J gene: TRBJ1-2; clone size: .; D gene: TRBD1; V gene: TRBV9; CDR3 DNA: TGTGCCAGCAGCGTAGCCCCAGGGGGCTATGGCTACACCTTC; CDR3 protein: CASSVAPGGYGYTF
CDR3 length: 16; J gene: TRBJ1-6; clone size: few; D gene: .; V gene: TRBV18; CDR3 DNA: TGTGCCAGCTCACCTGGGCTAGGGGCCTATAATTCACCCCTCCACTTT; CDR3 protein: CASSPGLGAYNSPLHF
CDR3 length: 17; J gene: TRBJ2-3; clone size: .; D gene: TRBD2; V gene: TRBV7-2; CDR3 DNA: TGTGCCAGCAGCAGGCGATCCGGGACTAGATCGGCAGATACGCAGTATTTT; CDR3 protein: CASSRRSGTRSADTQYF
CDR3 length: 13; J gene: TRBJ2-7; clone size: .; D gene: .; V gene: TRBV29-1; CDR3 DNA: TGCAGCGTTGAAACCCTGGACGGGTACGAGCAGTACTTC; CDR3 protein: CSVETLDGYEQYF
CDR3 length: 16; J gene: TRBJ2-7; clone size: .; D gene: TRBD1; V gene: TRBV23-1; CDR3 DNA: TGCGCCAGCAGTCAATCGGCAGGGGGCCGGGTTTACGAGCAGTACTTC; CDR3 protein: CASSQSAGGRVYEQYF
CDR3 length: 15; J gene: TRBJ1-5; clone size: once; D gene: .; V gene: TRBV6-5; CDR3 DNA: TGTGCCAGCAGTTACCTAGGGCTGCCGAATCAGCCCCAGCATTTT; CDR3 protein: CASSYLGLPNQPQHF
CDR3 length: 14; J gene: TRBJ1-2; clone size: .; D gene: .; V gene: TRBV6-5; CDR3 DNA: TGTGCCAGCAGCCAGTATGGGAGTAACTATGGCTACACCTTC; CDR3 protein: CASSQYGSNYGYTF
CDR3 length: 15; J gene: TRBJ2-1; clone size: .; D gene: TRBD2; V gene: TRBV27; CDR3 DNA: TGTGCCAGCAGGGTTAGCGGGAGCTCCTACAATGAGCAGTTCTTC; CDR3 protein: CASRVSGSSYNEQFF
CDR3 length: 16; J gene: TRBJ2-2; clone size: once; D gene: .; V gene: TRBV7-2; CDR3 DNA: TGTGCCAGCAGCTTAGCGTCCCGGGGTAGGGCCGGGGAGCTGTTTTTT; CDR3 protein: CASSLASRGRAGELFF
CDR3 length: 15; J gene: TRBJ2-1; clone size: .; D gene: TRBD1; V gene: TRBV6-5; CDR3 DNA: TGTGCCAGCAGCAGGACACACAGGGGGAACAATGAGCAGTTCTTC; CDR3 protein: CASSRTHRGNNEQFF
CDR3 length: 15; J gene: TRBJ1-5; clone size: .; D gene: TRBD1; V gene: TRBV9; CDR3 DNA: TGTGCCAGCAGCGCGACAGGGTCTGAGGATCAGCCCCAGCATTTT; CDR3 protein: CASSATGSEDQPQHF
CDR3 length: 15; J gene: TRBJ1-6; clone size: .; D gene: .; V gene: TRBV7-3; CDR3 DNA: TGTGCCAGCAGCCCTGGGAGAGGGAATAATTCACCCCTCCACTTT; CDR3 protein: CASSPGRGNNSPLHF
CDR3 length: 14; J gene: TRBJ2-5; clone size: .; D gene: .; V gene: TRBV11-3; CDR3 DNA: TGTGCCAGCAGCCTCGGCGGGGTTCGGGAGACCCAGTACTTC; CDR3 protein: CASSLGGVRETQYF
CDR3 length: 16; J gene: TRBJ1-2; clone size: .; D gene: TRBD1; V gene: TRBV28; CDR3 DNA: TGTGCCAGCAGTCCATATACAGGGGCAGAGTCAAGAGGCTACACCTTC; CDR3 protein: CASSPYTGAESRGYTF
CDR3 length: 12; J gene: TRBJ1-1; clone size: .; D gene: .; V gene: TRBV15; CDR3 DNA: TGTGCCACCAGCAGGGCAAACACTGAAGCTTTCTTT; CDR3 protein: CATSRANTEAFF
CDR3 length: 17; J gene: TRBJ2-6; clone size: .; D gene: .; V gene: TRBV4-3; CDR3 DNA: TGCGCCAGCAGCCAAGATTTAGAGACAGCCTCTTTCCACGTCCTGACTTTC; CDR3 protein: CASSQDLETASFHVLTF
CDR3 length: 17; J gene: TRBJ1-6; clone size: .; D gene: TRBD1; V gene: TRBV9; CDR3 DNA: TGTGCCAGCAGCCCCTCCCCGACAGGGGTCCATAATTCACCCCTCCACTTT; CDR3 protein: CASSPSPTGVHNSPLHF
CDR3 length: 14; J gene: TRBJ2-3; clone size: few; D gene: .; V gene: TRBV6-1; CDR3 DNA: TGTGCCAGCAGTGAATCCTGGACCACAGATACGCAGTATTTT; CDR3 protein: CASSESWTTDTQYF
CDR3 length: 13; J gene: TRBJ1-2; clone size: .; D gene: .; V gene: TRBV6-5; CDR3 DNA: TGTGCCAGCAGTTATGGGGGGAACTATGGCTACACCTTC; CDR3 protein: CASSYGGNYGYTF
CDR3 length: 15; J gene: TRBJ2-2; clone size: .; D gene: TRBD1; V gene: TRBV15; CDR3 DNA: TGTGCCACCAGCAGCGGACAGGGGGGGACCGGGGAGCTGTTTTTT; CDR3 protein: CATSSGQGGTGELFF
CDR3 length: 15; J gene: TRBJ2-1; clone size: .; D gene: TRBD2; V gene: TRBV5-1; CDR3 DNA: TGCGCCAGCAGCTTGGGCGGGAGTACCGTGCATGAGCAGTTCTTC; CDR3 protein: CASSLGGSTVHEQFF
CDR3 length: 14; J gene: TRBJ2-3; clone size: .; D gene: TRBD2; V gene: TRBV11-3; CDR3 DNA: TGTGCCAGCAGCCAGGGACTAGGAATTGATACGCAGTATTTT; CDR3 protein: CASSQGLGIDTQYF
CDR3 length: 17; J gene: TRBJ1-2; clone size: .; D gene: TRBD1; V gene: TRBV5-1; CDR3 DNA: TGCGCCAGCAGCTTGCGGGGACCGGGACAGAACGACTATGGCTACACCTTC; CDR3 protein: CASSLRGPGQNDYGYTF
CDR3 length: 14; J gene: TRBJ2-1; clone size: .; D gene: TRBD2; V gene: TRBV28; CDR3 DNA: TGTGCCAGCAGTCTAGCGGGGGGGCACTATGAGCAGTTCTTC; CDR3 protein: CASSLAGGHYEQFF
CDR3 length: 13; J gene: TRBJ2-5; clone size: .; D gene: .; V gene: TRBV7-7; CDR3 DNA: TGTGCTAGCAGCCCGGGACGAGGAGAGACCCAGTACTTC; CDR3 protein: CASSPGRGETQYF
CDR3 length: 17; J gene: TRBJ2-3; clone size: .; D gene: TRBD2; V gene: TRBV4-2; CDR3 DNA: TGTGCCAGCAGCCCCCTTCTCGGCGGGAGACTACCAGATACGCAGTATTTT; CDR3 protein: CASSPLLGGRLPDTQYF
CDR3 length: 14; J gene: TRBJ2-5; clone size: once; D gene: .; V gene: TRBV4-2; CDR3 DNA: TGTGCCAGCAGCCAGCCCGGGAACCAAGAGACCCAGTACTTC; CDR3 protein: CASSQPGNQETQYF